Shown below are 11 T cell receptor beta chains from a single sample sequenced in a study of beta chain features in type 1 diabetes. As every portion of the isolated RNA was reverse transcribed, the sequencing read expressed TCRB transcripts. Generated by immunoSEQ multiplex PCR, the TCRdb table keeps only in-frame clones and is missing some. This table has hundreds of thousands of clones, over 12% appearing once. Findings and limits, study-wide: Moderately but significantly shorter TCRB CDR3s were found in Type 1 diabetes patients in all four CD4+ subsets.

No antigen has been identified for these receptors. The sample was naive CD4+ T cells from blood. The receptor source for this set is a man between 18 and 35 years old with type 1 diabetes.

The chain uses TRBV5-1 and TRBJ2-5; 9 bases match TRBD2. V trimming: 5 bases; J trimming: 3 bases; junction bases outside the gene matches: 8. Germline V gene data show CDR1 as SGHRS and CDR2 as YFSETQ. This CDR3 is 15 amino acids long. The CDR3 spells CASSMVGLAEETQYF. DNA of the CDR3: TGCGCCAGCAGTATGGTGGGACTAGCAGAAGAGACCCAGTACTTC. Full variable domain (remainder filled in from reference TRBV5-1 and TRBJ2-5): KAGVTQTPRYLIKTRGQQVTLSCSPISGHRSVSWYQQTPGQGLQFLFEYFSETQRNKGNFPGRFSGRQFSNSRSEMNVSTLELGDSALYLCASSMVGLAEETQYFGPGTRLLVL.

The chain has TRBV25-1 and TRBJ1-2; 10 bases are shared with TRBD1. This CDR3 has 14 residues. V trimming: 6 bases; J trimming: 8 bases; junction bases outside the gene matches: 9. Germline V gene data show CDR1 as MGHDK and CDR2 as SYGVNS. CDR3 protein: CASRARDRGWGYTF. As DNA, the CDR3 is TGTGCCAGCAGAGCCCGGGACAGGGGTTGGGGCTACACCTTC.

The chain joins TRBV30 to TRBJ2-7; 7 bases are a match to TRBD1. CDR3 length: 13 residues. Unmatched junction bases numbered 7, after V lost 5 bases and J lost 3 bases. Germline CDR1 reads GTSNPN; CDR2 reads SVGIG (reference sequence). In DNA form, the CDR3 reads TGTGCCTGGGCGACAGGGCCTTACTACGAGCAGTACTTC. Its protein product is CAWATGPYYEQYF.

This clone has just a few counts. The CDR3 nucleotides are TGTGCCTGGAGTTTCGGGACAGGGAGGGATCAGCCCCAGCATTTT. Translating gives CAWSFGTGRDQPQHF. V usage is TRBV30 and J usage is TRBJ1-5; 9 positions match TRBD1. The CDR3 covers 15 residues. The junction had 7 bases not matched to a gene; V was cut back by 2 bases and J by 5 bases. Germline V gene sequence: CDR1 GTSNPN, CDR2 SVGIG (reference sequence). The full variable domain, completed using reference TRBV30 and TRBJ1-5, is SQTIHQWPATLVQPVGSPLSLECTVEGTSNPNLYWYRQAAGRGLQLLFYSVGIGQISSEVPQNLSASRPQDRQFILSSKKLLLSDSGFYLCAWSFGTGRDQPQHFGDGTRLSIL.

The CDR3 DNA is TGCGCCAGCAGCTTGGGCAGGACTGAAGCTTTCTTT. It yields the protein CASSLGRTEAFF. The chain carries TRBV5-1 and TRBJ1-1; no clear D gene. In germline, CDR1 is SGHRS, CDR2 YFSETQ. V was clipped by 0 bases and J by 5 bases, with 5 bases between them. There are 12 residues in the CDR3.

Only a few counts were recorded for this clone. This chain uses TRBV6-5 with TRBJ2-7, with D maybe TRBD2 (5 bases). The CDR3 covers 16 residues. Trimming removed 0 bases at V and 2 bases at J, with 14 bases between. Germline CDR1 reads MNHEY; CDR2 reads SVGAGI. The CDR3 coding sequence is TGTGCCAGCAGTTACTCGAGGGCCAGTTCTACCTACGAGCAGTACTTC. Its translation: CASSYSRASSTYEQYF.

Only a few counts were recorded for this clone. J is TRBJ1-2 and V is TRBV10-1; 8 bases agree with TRBD1. Germline V gene data show CDR1 as WNHNN and CDR2 as SYGVQD (reference sequence). The V segment lost 2 bases and the J segment 6 bases; nucleotides outside the gene matches: 5. The CDR3 length is 14 residues. The chain's CDR3 is CASSEHAGQDGYTF. CDR3 coding DNA: TGCGCCAGCAGTGAGCACGCGGGACAGGATGGCTACACCTTC.

The genes are TRBV29-1 and TRBJ2-7, with a weak D call TRBD2 (6 bases). The CDR3 is 13 amino acids. The V and J ends lost 7 bases and 0 bases respectively, with 13 bases between them. Per germline, CDR1 SQVTM and CDR2 ANQGSEA. The CDR3 DNA follows: TGCAGCGCTATACTAGCCGGCTCCTACGAGCAGTACTTC. It specifies CSAILAGSYEQYF.

The gene calls are TRBV10-3 and TRBJ2-3; D remains unclear. Germline CDR1 reads ENHRY; CDR2 reads SYGVKD. V lost 3 bases, J lost 3 bases, and 4 bases lay in between. This CDR3 has 12 residues. The CDR3 coding sequence is TGTGCCATCAGTGATCAGACAGATACGCAGTATTTT. Residues: CAISDQTDTQYF.

This clone was observed a handful of times. This chain connects TRBV28 to TRBJ1-2, with TRBD1 as a possible D gene (6 bases). The V gene's germline CDR1 is MDHEN and CDR2 SYDVKM. CDR3 size: 12 residues. The CDR3 sequence: CAIPQGPAGYTF. CDR3 bases: TGTGCTATCCCACAGGGTCCGGCTGGCTACACCTTC.

This clone was counted between two and nine times. J is TRBJ2-1 and V is TRBV7-2; the match to TRBD1 covers 8 bases. The CDR3 spans 15 residues. CDR1 is SGHTA, CDR2 FQGNSA, per germline. The trim removed 5 bases at V and 0 bases at J, leaving 3 bases unmatched. The CDR3 DNA is TGTGCCAGCAGCACCGGACAGGGCTCCTACAATGAGCAGTTCTTC. Translating it yields CASSTGQGSYNEQFF.